The 19 T cell receptor beta chains given below trace back to one sample, sequenced in a study of tumor-infiltrating lymphocytes in primary liver carcinoma. TCR beta cDNA was reverse-transcribed from about 500 ng of total RNA. The reaction used a constant-region primer and ProtoScript II reverse transcriptase. Libraries of TCR beta came from three nested multiplex PCR rounds with slightly modified ARM-PCR. A C-beta reverse primer was combined with TRBV1-TRBV30 forward primers in the first two PCR rounds, and each round had around 10 cycles. Each CDR3 protein is one row after TCRdb ran MiXCR on the multiplex PCR reads. The table shows about 200,000 distinct CDR3 sequences, with 65% occurring only once. The researchers obtained blood RNA from unsorted whole blood and also extracted germline DNA. Sample: peripheral blood. Receptor source: a woman aged 60-75 years with primary liver carcinoma and hepatitis B virus infection.

Worth noting for this clonotype: The conserved phenylalanine or tryptophan is not found at the CDR3 terminus, so this likely reflects a read error. The gene calls are TRBV5-6 and TRBJ2-1; no clear D gene. Germline V gene lookup returns CDR1 SGHDT and CDR2 YYEEEE. The CDR3 loop spans 15 amino acids. V was trimmed by 0 bases and J by 8 bases, leaving 15 bases between them. CDR3 residues: CASSLGLHRGDEQFL. As DNA, the CDR3 is TGTGCCAGCAGCTTGGGGCTACATCGTGGGGATGAGCAGTTCCTC.

This clonotype has a count of ten or more. The chain employs TRBV4-1 and TRBJ2-7, with TRBD1 as a possible D gene (5 bases). Germline lookup yields CDR1 MGHRA and CDR2 YSYEKL. Deletions cut 0 bases from V and 0 bases from J, with 12 bases between. This CDR3 contains 16 residues. The CDR3 is CASSQDQMTASYEQYF. The DNA of the CDR3 is TGCGCCAGCAGCCAAGATCAGATGACAGCCTCCTACGAGCAGTACTTC.

A word on this clonotype: Just one base apart from a much larger clone, this may be a read error. The chain couples TRBV30 to TRBJ2-3; TRBD2 might be the D (6 bases). The CDR3 length is 11 residues. CDR1 and CDR2 (germline): GTSNPN, SVGIG (reference sequence). As DNA, the CDR3 is TGTGTCTGGGGGGGCACAGATACGCAGTATTTT. It is translated as CVWGGTDTQYF.

Note on this clonotype: This could be a read error, since a much larger clone is one nucleotide away. This rearrangement joins TRBV6-2 or TRBV6-3 to TRBJ2-7; possible D gene TRBD2, 5 bases. Germline-derived CDR1 and CDR2 are MNHEY and SVGEGT. The CDR3 consists of 14 residues. The CDR3 nucleotides read TGTGCCAGCACCGCCACGAGGGAACGATACGAGCACTACTTC. Protein: CASTATRERYEHYF.

V is TRBV19 and J is TRBJ1-3; D is ambiguous. The CDR3 consists of 16 residues. Germline V gene data show CDR1 as LNHDA and CDR2 as SQIVND (reference sequence). Trimming cost V 3 bases and J 0 bases, with 12 bases left between them. In nucleotides, the CDR3 is TGTGCCAGTAGTATTGTCTCCCGATCCTCTGGAAACACCATATATTTT. This gives the protein CASSIVSRSSGNTIYF.

A note on this clonotype: It may be a read error: a sequence one base away is much more abundant. CDR3 amino acids: CASSLAGQATTDTQYF. CDR3 bases: TGTGCCAGCAGCTTAGCCGGACAGGCGACCACAGATACGCAGTATTTT. V and J are TRBV11-2 and TRBJ2-3; 7 nucleotides match TRBD1. This CDR3 is 16 amino acids long. Germline CDR1 reads SGHAT; CDR2 reads FQNNGV. V gave up 1 base and J gave up 2 bases; unmatched junction bases: 6.

This clonotype has at least ten counts. V and J are TRBV11-2 and TRBJ2-5; TRBD1 might be the D (7 bases). The V gene lost 1 base and the J gene lost 10 bases, with 16 bases spanning the gap. The germline gives CDR1 SGHAT, CDR2 FQNNGV. The CDR3 totals 14 residues. CDR3 residues: CASSLGGQGGVQYF. The CDR3, as DNA: TGTGCCAGCAGCTTAGGAGGGCAGGGGGGAGTCCAGTACTTC.

With regard to this clonotype: The junction shows a germline mismatch at one end, possibly a read error. The gene calls are TRBV11-1 and TRBJ2-1; D gene unclear. Germline-derived CDR1 and CDR2 are SGHAT and FQDESV (reference sequence). The CDR3 is 17 amino acids. The chain's CDR3 is CASNFIGASLSYNVQFF. The DNA for the CDR3 is TGTGCCAGCAACTTCATAGGTGCATCCCTATCCTACAATGTGCAGTTCTTC.

In the case of this clonotype: At one of its ends the junction is not consistent with the germline gene, which may arise from a read error. The J gene is TRBJ2-6, the V gene TRBV11-3; D is unresolved. This CDR3 spans 16 amino acids. Germline CDR1 reads SGHNT; CDR2 reads YENEEA. CDR3 region: CASGLGGSAGANVLTF. The CDR3 DNA reads TGTGCCAGCGGCTTAGGTGGGTCGGCTGGGGCCAACGTCCTGACTTTC.

A word on this clonotype: This could be a read error, since a much larger clone is one nucleotide away. The gene calls are TRBV6-5 and TRBJ2-1, with 7 bases matching TRBD2. Germline CDR1 MNHEY, CDR2 SVGAGI. With 8 bases clipped from V and 0 bases from J, the junction kept 7 bases outside the gene matches. This CDR3 spans 15 amino acids. This chain's CDR3 is CASGEASGSYNEQFF. In DNA, the CDR3 is TGTGCCAGCGGTGAGGCTAGCGGCTCCTACAATGAGCAGTTCTTC.

Concerning this clonotype: The junction differs from germline at one of its ends, possibly a read error. CDR3 sequence: CASNKTGRGSSGNTIYF. Here the CDR3 DNA reads TGTGCCAGCAACAAGACAGGGAGGGGATCCTCTGGAAACACGATATATTTT. The rearrangement joins TRBV12-3 or TRBV12-4 to TRBJ1-3; the match to TRBD1 covers 7 bases. The CDR3 covers 17 residues.

The rearrangement links TRBV10-3 to TRBJ1-2; no reliable D call. The germline V and J ends were trimmed by 2 bases and 7 bases, with 5 bases remaining between them. CDR3 size: 11 residues. Looked up from germline, CDR1 is ENHRY and CDR2 is SYGVKD. The CDR3 loop reads CAISEGSGYTF. DNA of the CDR3: TGTGCCATCAGTGAGGGGTCTGGCTACACCTTC.

Comments on this clonotype: The junction shows a germline mismatch at one end, possibly a read error. The chain links TRBV11-2 to TRBJ2-3; 8 nucleotides line up with TRBD2. Germline loops: CDR1 SGHAT, CDR2 FQNNGV. This CDR3 contains 16 residues. This CDR3 reads CASSLQLAEATDTQYF. As DNA, the CDR3 is TGTGCCAGCAGCCTCCAACTAGCGGAAGCAACAGACACGCAGTATTTT.

Regarding this clonotype: A read error is possible here, since a much larger clone lies one base away. V and J are TRBV6-5 and TRBJ2-3; 9 bases are a match to TRBD1. The germline gives CDR1 MNHEY, CDR2 SVGAGI. Trimming removed 2 bases from V and 3 bases from J; junction bases left unmatched: 6. The CDR3 extends over 16 amino acids. Here the CDR3 DNA reads TGTGCCAGCAGTTACATTCAGGACAGGGGAACAGATACGCAGTATTTT. Encoded protein: CASSYIQDRGTDTQYF.

Notes on this clonotype: Without the conserved terminal phenylalanine or tryptophan, this CDR3 likely stems from a read error. Because the CDR3's place on the DNA is in doubt, the DNA is left out and the CDR3 is given as listed by TCRdb. The genes are TRBV5-1 and TRBJ2-2; TRBD2, the D gene given by the table, was not confirmed from the DNA. The CDR3 length equals 17 residues, ends included. Germline CDR1 SGHRS, CDR2 YFSETQ. CDR3 residues: CASSWSLAGPNMGEQFS.

This clonotype came up many times. The chain couples TRBV6-5 to TRBJ2-1; D not resolved. Germline CDR1 and CDR2: MNHEY and SVGAGI. V lost 4 bases and J 9 bases, leaving 7 bases between the germline ends. The CDR3 consists of 11 residues. In DNA, the CDR3 is TGTGCCAGCAGTTCCCGAGCTGAGCAGTTCTTC. It encodes CASSSRAEQFF.

Comment on this clonotype: A read error may produce the germline difference seen at one junction end. This chain links TRBV6-1 with TRBJ1-4; D possibly corresponds to TRBD1 (6 bases). The CDR3 is 13 residues long. Germline V gene sequence: CDR1 MNHNS, CDR2 SASEGT. The CDR3 sequence: CVSSRGSNGKLVF. In DNA form, the CDR3 reads TGTGTCAGCAGCAGGGGTAGTAATGGAAAACTGGTTTTT.

On this clonotype: One end of the junction fails to match germline, which may point to a read error. The rearrangement links TRBV4-1 to TRBJ2-7; D gene uncertain. This CDR3 contains 13 residues. CDR1 is MGHRA, CDR2 YSYEKL, per germline. This CDR3 reads CTSSQVSGDEQYF. CDR3 in DNA: TGCACCAGCAGTCAAGTTTCAGGCGACGAGCAGTACTTC.

This clonotype was found a few times. V gene TRBV13 combines with J gene TRBJ2-5; the D gene is possibly TRBD2 (5 bases). Germline assignment: CDR1 PRHDT and CDR2 FYEKMQ (reference sequence). V lost 5 bases and J 5 bases, leaving 9 bases between the germline ends. The CDR3 sequence is 12 residues long. The CDR3 spells CASSRGSETQYF. The CDR3 bases are TGTGCCAGCAGCCGGGGTAGCGAGACCCAGTACTTC.